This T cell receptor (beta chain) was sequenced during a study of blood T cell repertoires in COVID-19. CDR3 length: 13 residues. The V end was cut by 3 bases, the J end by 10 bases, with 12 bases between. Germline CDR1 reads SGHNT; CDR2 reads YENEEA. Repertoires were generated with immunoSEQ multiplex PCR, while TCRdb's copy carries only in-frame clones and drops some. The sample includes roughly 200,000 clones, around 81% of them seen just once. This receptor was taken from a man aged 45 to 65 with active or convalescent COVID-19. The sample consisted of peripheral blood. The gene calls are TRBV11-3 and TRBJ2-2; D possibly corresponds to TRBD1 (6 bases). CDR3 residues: CASSFRGRTELFF. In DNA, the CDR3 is TGTGCCAGCAGCTTCAGGGGCCGAACGGAGCTGTTTTTT.